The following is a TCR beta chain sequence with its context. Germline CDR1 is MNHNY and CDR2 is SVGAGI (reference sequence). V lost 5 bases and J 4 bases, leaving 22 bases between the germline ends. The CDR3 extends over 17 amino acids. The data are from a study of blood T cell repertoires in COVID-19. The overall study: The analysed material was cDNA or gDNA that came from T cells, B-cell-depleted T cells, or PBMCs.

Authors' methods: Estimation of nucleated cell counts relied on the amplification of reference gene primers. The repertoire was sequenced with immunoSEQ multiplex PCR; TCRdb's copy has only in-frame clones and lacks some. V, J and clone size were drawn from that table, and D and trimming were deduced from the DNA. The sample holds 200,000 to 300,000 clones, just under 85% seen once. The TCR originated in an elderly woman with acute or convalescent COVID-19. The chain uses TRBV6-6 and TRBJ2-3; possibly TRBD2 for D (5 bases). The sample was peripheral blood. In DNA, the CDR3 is TGTGCCAGCAGTCCACTCCGCCTAGGAGGTATCGCAGATACGCAGTATTTT. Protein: CASSPLRLGGIADTQYF.